The 28 T cell receptor beta chains presented below share a single source sample, sequenced in a study of metastatic and nonmetastatic thyroid tumors. With MiXCR, TCRdb reprocessed the PCR reads. The data contain some 46,000 clones, around 25% of them singletons. Patients were all untreated before their thyroid surgery. The sample was blood. These receptors originate from a male donor with papillary thyroid cancer or a benign thyroid nodule (not recorded which). Some clones in this sample may be carry-over from other donors' samples.

This clone is labeled as medium-sized. J is TRBJ2-7 and V is TRBV6-1; TRBD2 is a possible D gene (6 bases). The germline V gene encodes CDR1 MNHNS and CDR2 SASEGT. The CDR3 has 14 residues. Trimming took off 6 bases at V and 1 base at J, with 13 bases between the two ends. CDR3 region: CASRPGTPSYEQYF. In DNA form, the CDR3 reads TGTGCCAGCAGGCCCGGGACTCCGTCCTACGAGCAGTACTTC.

J is TRBJ2-2 and V is TRBV11-2; the match to TRBD2 covers 7 bases. CDR3 size: 16 residues. V was clipped by 7 bases and J by 2 bases; unmatched bases: 10. Germline lookup yields CDR1 SGHAT and CDR2 FQNNGV. CDR3 sequence: CASTKGQGLNTGELFF. CDR3 nucleotide sequence: TGTGCCAGCACCAAAGGGCAGGGACTAAACACCGGGGAGCTGTTTTTT.

This clone was recorded at least ten times. The chain has TRBV5-6 and TRBJ1-2; the D is unclear. There are 13 residues in the CDR3. Germline V gene lookup returns CDR1 SGHDT and CDR2 YYEEEE. V was shortened by 0 bases and J by 4 bases, with 7 bases between the two germline ends. Written as DNA, the CDR3 is TGTGCCAGCAGCTTGGAAACGTTCTATGGCTACACCTTC. Its protein product is CASSLETFYGYTF.

There are many counts of this clone. This chain uses TRBV3-1 with TRBJ2-5; 8 nucleotides match TRBD2. Germline assignment: CDR1 LGHDT and CDR2 YNNKEL (reference sequence). Trimming cost V 0 bases and J 5 bases; bases outside gene matches: 11. The CDR3 consists of 17 residues. CDR3 sequence: CASSQESLGRAHETQYF. CDR3 DNA sequence: TGTGCCAGCAGCCAAGAAAGTCTCGGGAGGGCCCATGAGACCCAGTACTTC.

The chain is built from TRBV30 and TRBJ2-2, with TRBD2 matching 7 bases. Losses at the gene ends were 0 bases for V and 9 bases for J; bases not matched to a gene: 7. The CDR3 is 14 amino acids. CDR1 and CDR2 (germline): GTSNPN, SVGIG (reference sequence). DNA for the CDR3: TGTGCCTGGAGTGTCCCCAGCGGGACCCGGGAGCTGTTTTTT. It codes for CAWSVPSGTRELFF.

This clone was observed at least ten times. J is TRBJ1-1 and V is TRBV3-1, with 7 bases identical to TRBD1. The CDR3 covers 16 residues. V lost 0 bases and J lost 4; bases outside the gene matches: 8. Looked up from germline, CDR1 is LGHDT and CDR2 is YNNKEL (reference sequence). CDR3 loop: CASSQEARTGGTEAFF. The CDR3 DNA sequence: TGTGCCAGCAGCCAAGAGGCACGGACAGGAGGCACTGAAGCTTTCTTT.

This chain connects TRBV7-8 to TRBJ1-2, with D unresolved. CDR3 length equals 14 residues. The V and J ends lost 1 base and 2 bases respectively, with 8 bases between them. From germline, CDR1 is SGHVS and CDR2 FQNEAQ. The CDR3 DNA sequence: TGTGCCAGCAGCTTAGATCCGAGAAACTATGGCTACACCTTC. It is translated as CASSLDPRNYGYTF.

The J gene is TRBJ2-7, the V gene TRBV7-9; D tentatively fits TRBD1 or TRBD2 (5 bases each). CDR3 length: 13 residues. V was pared by 6 bases and J by 5 bases, with 14 bases between. Germline V gene lookup returns CDR1 SEHNR and CDR2 FQNEAQ (reference sequence). CDR3 DNA: TGTGCCAGCAGTGGGGACGGGCTGAACGAGCAGTACTTC. Its protein is CASSGDGLNEQYF. Supplemented by reference TRBV7-9 and TRBJ2-7, the full variable domain reads DTGVSQNPRHKITKRGQNVTFRCDPISEHNRLYWYRQTLGQGPEFLTYFQNEAQLEKSRLLSDRFSAERPKGSFSTLEIQRTEQGDSAMYLCASSGDGLNEQYFGPGTRLTVT.

The J gene is TRBJ1-5, the V gene TRBV6-2 or TRBV6-3; unclear D gene. Germline V lookup: CDR1 MNHEY, CDR2 SVGEGT. V was cut by 2 bases and J by 4 bases, with 9 bases left in between. The CDR3 extends over 14 amino acids. In DNA form, the CDR3 reads TGTGCCAGCAGTTACGTCAGCATTAATCAGCCCCAGCATTTT. The encoded protein is CASSYVSINQPQHF.

With regard to this clone: A much larger clone differs by one base, so this may be a read error. In nucleotides, the CDR3 is TGTGCCAGCAGTGACAGTCCAGCCAAAAACATTCAGTACTTC. Translated: CASSDSPAKNIQYF. The chain uses TRBV9 and TRBJ2-4, with D tentatively TRBD1 (5 bases). This CDR3 is 14 amino acids long. The V end lost 5 bases, the J end lost 0 bases, and 9 bases lay between the germline ends. Looked up from germline, CDR1 is SGDLS and CDR2 is YYNGEE.

The chain joins TRBV18 to TRBJ1-2; D might be TRBD1 (6 bases). V dropped 4 bases and J dropped 7 bases, with 16 bases sitting between them. The CDR3 sequence is 14 residues long. From germline, CDR1 is KGHSH and CDR2 LQKENI. CDR3 in DNA: TGTGCCAGCTCACAGGACAGATTCTTAGGTGGCTACACCTTC. This encodes CASSQDRFLGGYTF.

V gene TRBV7-9 combines with J gene TRBJ2-1, with TRBD2 as a possible D gene (6 bases). CDR1 is SEHNR, CDR2 FQNEAQ, per germline (reference sequence). The V end was cut by 9 bases, the J end by 4 bases, with 13 bases between. The CDR3 loop spans 13 amino acids. The CDR3 DNA follows: TGTGCCAGTGCCGCGGGACCTTACAATGAGCAGTTCTTC. Translating it yields CASAAGPYNEQFF.

This clone is medium-sized by share. This sequence joins TRBV30 and TRBJ1-5; 12 bases align to TRBD1. The CDR3 length is 15 residues. Germline V gene sequence: CDR1 GTSNPN, CDR2 SVGIG (reference sequence). Losses at the gene ends were 3 bases for V and 1 base for J; bases not matched to a gene: 1. The CDR3 DNA follows: TGTGCCTGGAGGGGACAGGGGGCGAGCAATCAGCCCCAGCATTTT. This encodes CAWRGQGASNQPQHF.

This clone was counted at least ten times. This chain joins TRBV6-1 and TRBJ2-6; no firm D call. This CDR3 is 15 amino acids long. Germline V CDR1 and CDR2: MNHNS, SASEGT. Trimming left V 3 bases short and J 0 bases short, with 6 bases between. CDR3 DNA sequence: TGTGCCAGCAGTGACCTCCACTCTGGGGCCAACGTCCTGACTTTC. Protein product: CASSDLHSGANVLTF.

This clone appeared many times. The chain couples TRBV5-4 to TRBJ1-1, with 7 bases fitting TRBD1. Germline assignment: CDR1 SGHNT and CDR2 YYREEE (reference sequence). The CDR3 sequence is 14 residues long. V gave up 4 bases and J gave up 4 bases; unmatched junction bases: 7. The CDR3, as DNA: TGTGCCAGCAGCGGGAGGGGGCTGGGCACTGAAGCTTTCTTT. This gives the protein CASSGRGLGTEAFF.

This chain links TRBV28 with TRBJ2-2; possible D gene TRBD1, 5 bases. Germline CDR1 and CDR2: MDHEN and SYDVKM. V was pared by 1 base and J by 0 bases, with 12 bases between. This CDR3 contains 17 residues. The CDR3 region has the DNA TGTGCCAGCAGTTTATACAAGACAGCTTCGAACACCGGGGAGCTGTTTTTT. It codes for CASSLYKTASNTGELFF.

This clone was counted a few times. V usage is TRBV6-1 and J usage is TRBJ2-1, with D possibly being TRBD2 (5 bases). V was clipped by 6 bases and J by 0 bases, with 15 bases between them. CDR1 and CDR2 (germline): MNHNS, SASEGT. The CDR3 has 16 amino acids. The CDR3 coding sequence is TGTGCCAGCAGGATCCTAGGACGGGGCTCCTACAATGAGCAGTTCTTC. This encodes CASRILGRGSYNEQFF.

This clone showed up many times. In DNA form, the CDR3 reads TGCGCCAGCAGAAAAGGGGGGCCCTCCTACAATGAGCAGTTCTTC. Translation: CASRKGGPSYNEQFF. This rearrangement joins TRBV5-1 to TRBJ2-1; D tentatively reads TRBD1 or TRBD2 (6 bases each). Germline CDR1 and CDR2: SGHRS and YFSETQ. V gave up 5 bases and J gave up 0 bases, with 12 bases separating them. This CDR3 is 15 amino acids long.

This clone has ten or more counts. The chain recombines TRBV11-1 with TRBJ1-1; D remains unclear. With 3 bases removed from V and 6 bases from J, the gap between germline ends came to 23 bases. Germline CDR1 and CDR2: SGHAT and FQDESV (reference sequence). The CDR3 loop spans 17 amino acids. The CDR3 DNA sequence: TGTGCCAGCAGCTTGAGTGGGCAGGCGAAGCCGCAGGCTGAAGCTTTCTTT. Translating gives CASSLSGQAKPQAEAFF.

Worth noting for this clone: One end of the junction fails to match germline, which may point to a read error. The genes are TRBV5-1 and TRBJ2-7; D remains ambiguous. The germline CDR1 and CDR2 sequences are SGHRS and YFSETQ. The CDR3 sequence is 14 residues long. CDR3 residues: CASSLTWSPYEQYF. The CDR3 DNA reads as TGCGCCAGCAGCTTGACATGGTCCCCCTACGAGCAATACTTC.

Within the sample, this clone is medium-sized. This chain joins TRBV6-1 and TRBJ1-2; the D is unclear. V lost 2 bases and J lost 6, with 19 bases in between. Germline lookup yields CDR1 MNHNS and CDR2 SASEGT. The CDR3 sequence is 16 residues long. The CDR3 DNA is TGTGCCAGCAGTGAATACGTCGGCCCGCATGTGGATGGCTACACCTTC. Protein sequence: CASSEYVGPHVDGYTF.

This clone was recorded at least ten times. The genes are TRBV6-1 and TRBJ2-7; D uncertain. V shed 8 bases and J shed 1 base, with 12 bases lying between them. CDR3 length: 13 residues. The germline V gene encodes CDR1 MNHNS and CDR2 SASEGT. The CDR3 here is CASLRKESYEQYF. CDR3 sequence (DNA): TGTGCCAGCCTAAGAAAGGAGTCCTACGAGCAGTACTTC.

V is TRBV5-6 and J is TRBJ1-6, with D unresolved. The V end was cut by 4 bases, the J end by 2 bases, with 13 bases between. The CDR3 extends over 16 amino acids. Germline V gene data show CDR1 as SGHDT and CDR2 as YYEEEE. CDR3 sequence (DNA): TGTGCCAGCAGCCCCCGAAGAGGAGCCTATAATTCACCCCTCCACTTT. It yields the protein CASSPRRGAYNSPLHF.

V is TRBV5-1 and J is TRBJ2-1; 8 bases fit TRBD1. This CDR3 comprises 15 residues. The V and J ends lost 3 bases and 4 bases, in that order; junction bases with no gene match: 6. From germline, CDR1 is SGHRS and CDR2 YFSETQ. Here the CDR3 DNA reads TGCGCCAGCAGCTCCCCAGGACAGGGATACAATGAGCAGTTCTTC. Protein product: CASSSPGQGYNEQFF.

Worth noting for this clone: Other DNA variants within this sample encode the same CDR3. The chain is built from TRBV5-6 and TRBJ1-5, with a weak D call TRBD1 (5 bases). The germline V gene encodes CDR1 SGHDT and CDR2 YYEEEE. Deletions cut 3 bases from V and 3 bases from J, with 10 bases between. This CDR3 comprises 14 residues. This CDR3 is CASSYRQNNQPQHF. The CDR3, as DNA: TGTGCCAGCAGCTACCGACAGAACAATCAGCCCCAGCATTTT. Full variable domain (missing parts from reference TRBV5-6 and TRBJ1-5): DAGVTQSPTHLIKTRGQQVTLRCSPKSGHDTVSWYQQALGQGPQFIFQYYEEEERQRGNFPDRFSGHQFPNYSSELNVNALLLGDSALYLCASSYRQNNQPQHFGDGTRLSIL.

The chain links TRBV20-1 to TRBJ1-2; D uncertain. Deletions cut 0 bases from V and 0 bases from J, with 14 bases between. Looked up from germline, CDR1 is DFQATT and CDR2 is SNEGSKA (reference sequence). CDR3 length equals 16 residues. CDR3 sequence reads: CSARDGSSLANYGYTF. DNA of the CDR3: TGCAGTGCTAGAGATGGTTCGTCCTTAGCTAACTATGGCTACACCTTC.

The rearrangement uses TRBV30 and TRBJ1-5, with D maybe TRBD1 (6 bases). Germline V gene sequence: CDR1 GTSNPN, CDR2 SVGIG (reference sequence). The CDR3 runs 13 residues. V was pared by 2 bases and J by 6 bases, with 11 bases between. The CDR3 sequence: CAWSIKQGQPQHF. CDR3 nucleotide sequence: TGTGCCTGGAGTATCAAACAGGGTCAGCCCCAGCATTTT. Looking up the rest from reference TRBV30 and TRBJ1-5 gives the full variable domain: SQTIHQWPATLVQPVGSPLSLECTVEGTSNPNLYWYRQAAGRGLQLLFYSVGIGQISSEVPQNLSASRPQDRQFILSSKKLLLSDSGFYLCAWSIKQGQPQHFGDGTRLSIL.

In its sample, this clone was seen many times. The rearrangement links TRBV7-2 to TRBJ2-7; D is uncertain. The CDR3 is 13 residues long. CDR1 is SGHTA, CDR2 FQGNSA, per germline. V was cut by 0 bases and J by 5 bases, with 8 bases left in between. The CDR3, as DNA: TGTGCCAGCAGCTTAGCCCGGACGGACGAGCAGTACTTC. As protein: CASSLARTDEQYF.